One sample yielded the 16 T cell receptor beta chains listed below, sequenced in a study of T-cell reconstitution after alpha-beta-depleted transplantation in children. It was with unique molecular identifiers that the TCRbeta library was prepared. MiXCR, run by TCRdb on the PCR reads, gives a single entry per CDR3 protein. Of 600,000 to 700,000 distinct CDR3 sequences listed, over 10% are singletons. Sequencing was performed on PBMCs, taken before TCRalphabeta/CD19-depleted stem cell transplant. The receptors shown here come from a girl aged 2-10 years with congenital amegakaryocytic thrombocytopenia, due to receive a stem cell transplant.

This chain connects TRBV5-1 to TRBJ2-2; 14 bases are shared with TRBD2. CDR1 SGHRS and CDR2 YFSETQ come from the germline V gene. This CDR3 comprises 18 residues. After removal of 4 bases from V and 4 bases from J, the junction contained 9 bases not matched to a gene. CDR3 protein: CASSTGLAGGRFTGELFF. For the CDR3, the DNA is TGCGCCAGCAGCACAGGACTAGCGGGAGGTCGGTTCACCGGGGAGCTGTTTTTT.

This clonotype has a handful of counts. V and J are TRBV7-6 and TRBJ2-7, with 9 positions matching TRBD1. The trim removed 1 base at V and 3 bases at J, leaving 19 bases unmatched. Germline CDR1 is SGHVS and CDR2 is FNYEAQ. CDR3 length: 20 amino acids. The DNA of the CDR3 is TGTGCCAGCAGCTTAGGCCCCCCGGGACAGGGAATTGGGGTTGGCTACGAGCAGTACTTC. Its translation is CASSLGPPGQGIGVGYEQYF.

V usage is TRBV5-1 and J usage is TRBJ1-1; D is undetermined. V shed 3 bases and J shed 3 bases, with 9 bases lying between them. From germline, CDR1 is SGHRS and CDR2 YFSETQ. This CDR3 spans 13 amino acids. CDR3 bases: TGCGCCAGCAGCTCCCCGGAAGACACTGAAGCTTTCTTT. Translation: CASSSPEDTEAFF.

This clonotype occurred many times. The chain combines TRBV27 with TRBJ2-1, with D possibly being TRBD2 (6 bases). The V end lost 2 bases, the J end lost 10 bases, and 12 bases lay between the germline ends. CDR3 length: 13 residues. CDR1 MNHEY and CDR2 SMNVEV come from the germline V gene (reference sequence). This CDR3 reads CASSLSRGAEQFF. The CDR3 bases are TGTGCCAGCAGTTTAAGTCGCGGGGCCGAGCAGTTCTTC.

There are a few counts of this clonotype. The chain couples TRBV10-3 to TRBJ2-2; 7 bases fit TRBD1. After removal of 10 bases from V and 0 bases from J, the junction contained 5 bases not matched to a gene. Germline V CDR1 and CDR2: ENHRY, SYGVKD. The CDR3 covers 14 residues. The DNA of the CDR3 is TGTGCCAGCCGGGGACAGTCGAACACCGGGGAGCTGTTTTTT. This codes for CASRGQSNTGELFF.

Here the CDR3 reads CSVAREGPDTQYF. The CDR3 nucleotides are TGCAGCGTTGCGCGGGAGGGCCCAGATACGCAGTATTTT. The chain carries TRBV29-1 and TRBJ2-3, with 9 nucleotides matching TRBD2. Germline assignment: CDR1 SQVTM and CDR2 ANQGSEA. The CDR3 covers 13 residues. V shed 4 bases and J 4 bases; nucleotides not matched to a gene: 3.

J is TRBJ2-7 and V is TRBV15; tentatively, D is TRBD1 (6 bases). This CDR3 region has 15 residues. The germline V gene encodes CDR1 LNHNV and CDR2 YYDKDF (reference sequence). The V and J ends lost 0 bases and 3 bases respectively, with 12 bases between them. The CDR3 here is CATSRDGRGHYEQYF. CDR3 in DNA: TGTGCCACCAGCAGAGACGGCAGGGGACACTACGAGCAGTACTTC.

The table lists this clonotype with a few counts. The chain carries TRBV20-1 and TRBJ2-3; 7 nucleotides match TRBD2. Germline V gene lookup returns CDR1 DFQATT and CDR2 SNEGSKA (reference sequence). CDR3 length: 17 amino acids. Trimming at V came to 6 bases and at J to 1 base, leaving 16 bases not matched to a gene. The CDR3 protein is CSARPQTGRSGTDTQYF. The CDR3 nucleotides are TGCAGTGCCAGACCCCAGACCGGGAGGAGTGGCACAGATACGCAGTATTTT.

This clonotype was recorded many times. The CDR3 DNA sequence: TGTGCTAGTGGTTTGGTCCCGAGCGGGAGAAGCGAGCAGTACTTC. Translated: CASGLVPSGRSEQYF. The rearrangement uses TRBV12-5 and TRBJ2-7; 8 nucleotides agree with TRBD2. This CDR3 contains 15 residues. Trimming took 0 bases from V and 6 from J; bases not matched to a gene: 7. Per germline, CDR1 LGHNT and CDR2 FRNRAP.

This chain connects TRBV5-1 to TRBJ2-5; the match to TRBD2 covers 9 bases. The CDR3 has 20 amino acids. Germline CDR1 and CDR2: SGHRS and YFSETQ. V was pared by 4 bases and J by 3 bases, with 22 bases of the junction left unmatched. The CDR3 region is CASSAYLAGGPSLLKETQYF. The CDR3 bases are TGCGCCAGCAGCGCATACCTTGCGGGAGGGCCTTCGCTCCTAAAAGAGACCCAGTACTTC.

This chain uses TRBV20-1 with TRBJ2-1; tentatively, D is TRBD2 (7 bases). Germline assignment: CDR1 DFQATT and CDR2 SNEGSKA (reference sequence). This CDR3 is built from 13 residues. Trimming removed 3 bases at V and 8 bases at J, with 14 bases between. CDR3 loop: CSARYGRGDEQFF. In DNA, the CDR3 is TGCAGTGCTAGGTATGGGAGGGGGGATGAGCAGTTCTTC.

The chain is built from TRBV5-1 and TRBJ2-1, with TRBD2 matching over 14 bases. CDR3 length: 16 residues. V lost 4 bases and J lost 8; bases outside the gene matches: 8. Germline loops: CDR1 SGHRS, CDR2 YFSETQ. CDR3 amino acids: CASSKGLAGAWDEQFF. As DNA, the CDR3 is TGCGCCAGCAGCAAGGGACTAGCGGGAGCTTGGGATGAGCAGTTCTTC.

This clonotype was seen ten or more times. The chain joins TRBV10-2 to TRBJ1-6; D not certain. Germline loops: CDR1 WSHSY, CDR2 SAAADI. The germline V and J ends were trimmed by 3 bases and 4 bases, with 7 bases remaining between them. The CDR3 sequence is 14 residues long. The CDR3 DNA reads TGCGCCAGCAGTGACCTGAATTATAATTCACCCCTCCACTTT. Its translation is CASSDLNYNSPLHF.

This clonotype has a handful of counts. The J gene is TRBJ2-1, the V gene TRBV4-2, with no clear D. CDR1 and CDR2 from the germline V gene are LGHNA and YNFKEQ. The CDR3 sequence is 12 residues long. V was pared by 3 bases and J by 8 bases, with 8 bases between. The CDR3 DNA sequence: TGTGCCAGCAGCCAGGGTAGAGATGAGCAGTTCTTC. Amino acid sequence: CASSQGRDEQFF.

In this sample, this clonotype turned up a few times. The chain is built from TRBV5-1 and TRBJ1-1; weak D call: TRBD1 (5 bases). CDR3 length equals 13 residues. V lost 5 bases, J lost 6 bases, and 14 bases lay in between. Germline V CDR1 and CDR2: SGHRS, YFSETQ. CDR3 in amino acids: CASSLSGSPEAFF. CDR3 bases: TGCGCCAGCAGTCTCTCAGGGTCTCCTGAAGCTTTCTTT.

A few counts support this clonotype. The V gene is TRBV20-1, the J gene TRBJ2-1; D uncertain. V gave up 2 bases and J gave up 8 bases, with 7 bases separating them. The length of the CDR3 is 11 residues. Germline CDR1 and CDR2: DFQATT and SNEGSKA (reference sequence). This chain's CDR3 is CSARNSDEQFF. Written as DNA, the CDR3 is TGCAGTGCTAGAAACTCCGATGAGCAGTTCTTC.